Each of the 12 T cell receptor beta chains below was sequenced from the same sample in a study of T-cell memory formation after mild COVID-19. Via MiXCR, TCRdb re-called the 5' RACE reads, giving one row per CDR3 protein. Among just under 150,000 distinct CDR3 sequences listed, less than 20% were seen once. Material: PBMCs or a T cell subset sorted from them (not recorded which). The receptors originated from an adult woman who had mild COVID-19 (a few samples of this study predate the infection). Cell type and time point are not known.

The CDR3 nucleotides are TGTGCCAGCAGTGATTTACGTCGGGCTTTCTTT. Protein product: CASSDLRRAFF. This chain links TRBV25-1 with TRBJ1-1; D call uncertain. Trimming shortened V by 3 bases and J by 11 bases, and 10 bases separated the two germline ends. Germline-derived CDR1 and CDR2 are MGHDK and SYGVNS. There are 11 residues in the CDR3.

J is TRBJ2-4 and V is TRBV6-5; 7 bases agree with TRBD2. The V gene end was trimmed by 6 bases and the J gene end by 8 bases; junction bases not matched to a gene: 10. The CDR3 loop spans 14 amino acids. Per germline, CDR1 MNHEY and CDR2 SVGAGI. The CDR3 DNA is TGTGCCAGCAGCCCCGAGCGGGACTTCGACATTCAGTACTTC. Translating gives CASSPERDFDIQYF.

The chain has TRBV4-2 and TRBJ2-1; D is perhaps TRBD1 (6 bases). Between the trimmed V and J ends, which lost 4 bases and 5 bases, there was a span of 9 bases. The CDR3 consists of 13 residues. Germline V gene lookup returns CDR1 LGHNA and CDR2 YNFKEQ. Here the CDR3 reads CASSLGANNEQFF. CDR3 in DNA: TGTGCCAGCAGCCTGGGGGCCAACAATGAGCAGTTCTTC.

The rearrangement links TRBV6-2 or TRBV6-3 to TRBJ1-1; D unclear. CDR1 is MNHEY and CDR2 is SVGEGT in the germline V gene. This CDR3 region has 11 residues. The V end was cut by 8 bases, the J end by 5 bases, with 9 bases between. DNA for the CDR3: TGTGCCAGCGCGCTCCGGACTGAAGCTTTCTTT. Amino acid sequence: CASALRTEAFF.

This clonotype was detected only a few times. V usage is TRBV5-1 and J usage is TRBJ2-3; D possibly uses TRBD1 or TRBD2 (5 bases each). Germline values: CDR1 SGHRS, CDR2 YFSETQ. CDR3 length: 14 residues. V was trimmed by 4 bases and J by 3 bases, leaving 12 bases between them. The CDR3 sequence: CASSRRDQTDTQYF. DNA for the CDR3: TGCGCCAGCAGCCGTAGGGACCAGACAGATACGCAGTATTTT.

In its sample, this clonotype was seen a few times. The chain is built from TRBV6-6 and TRBJ1-3; unclear D gene. The CDR3 totals 13 residues. The ends were cut back, 9 bases at V and 4 bases at J, with 13 bases in the middle. The V gene's germline CDR1 is MNHNY and CDR2 SVGAGI (reference sequence). The CDR3, as DNA: TGTGCCAGTTATTATATACCAGGAAACACCATATATTTT. This encodes CASYYIPGNTIYF.

This clonotype was observed a few times. V usage is TRBV18 and J usage is TRBJ2-1; TRBD2 agrees at 12 bases. CDR1 and CDR2 (germline): KGHSH, LQKENI. Germline trimming cut 3 bases from V and 2 bases from J; bases unmatched to any gene: 2. CDR3 length equals 16 residues. The CDR3 sequence is CASSPRTSGAYNEQFF. In DNA form, the CDR3 reads TGTGCCAGCTCACCTAGGACTAGCGGGGCCTACAATGAGCAGTTCTTC.

In its sample, this clonotype was seen a few times. The chain carries TRBV3-1 and TRBJ2-7, with D unclear. CDR1 and CDR2 from the germline V gene are LGHDT and YNNKEL (reference sequence). The length of the CDR3 is 13 residues. Trimming cost V 1 base and J 2 bases, with 6 bases left between them. CDR3 region: CASSQVLTYEQYF. Written as DNA, the CDR3 is TGTGCCAGCAGCCAAGTGTTGACCTACGAGCAGTACTTC.

This rearrangement joins TRBV6-2 or TRBV6-3 to TRBJ2-3, with D possibly called TRBD1 or TRBD2 (5 bases each). Germline lookup yields CDR1 MNHEY and CDR2 SVGEGT. V gave up 5 bases and J gave up 2 bases, with 20 bases separating them. This CDR3 contains 17 residues. DNA of the CDR3: TGTGCCAGCAGTGACGAGGGACGGCTTAGATTCACAGATACGCAGTATTTT. It yields the protein CASSDEGRLRFTDTQYF.

This chain joins TRBV4-3 and TRBJ1-2; D is undetermined. This CDR3 spans 15 amino acids. CDR1 is LGHNA, CDR2 YSLEER, per germline. The V end lost 0 bases, the J end lost 4 bases, and 12 bases lay between the germline ends. In DNA form, the CDR3 reads TGCGCCAGCAGCCAAGATCCAGGCGTTTCCTATGGCTACACCTTC. This codes for CASSQDPGVSYGYTF.

This chain links TRBV12-3 or TRBV12-4 with TRBJ2-3; no clear D. V was pared by 6 bases and J by 4 bases, with 17 bases between. This CDR3 has 15 residues. CDR3 DNA: TGTGCCAGCAGCAGACGAGGATACCCGCCAGATACGCAGTATTTT. Its protein is CASSRRGYPPDTQYF.

The chain joins TRBV5-6 to TRBJ2-5, with 15 nucleotides matching TRBD2. CDR1 and CDR2 from the germline V gene are SGHDT and YYEEEE. The J segment lost 4 bases and the V segment lost 4 bases, leaving 8 bases of the junction unmatched. The CDR3 is 17 residues long. The CDR3 DNA reads as TGTGCCAGCAGCCGGACTAGCGGGAGGGCCTATGGAGAGACCCAGTACTTC. This gives the protein CASSRTSGRAYGETQYF.